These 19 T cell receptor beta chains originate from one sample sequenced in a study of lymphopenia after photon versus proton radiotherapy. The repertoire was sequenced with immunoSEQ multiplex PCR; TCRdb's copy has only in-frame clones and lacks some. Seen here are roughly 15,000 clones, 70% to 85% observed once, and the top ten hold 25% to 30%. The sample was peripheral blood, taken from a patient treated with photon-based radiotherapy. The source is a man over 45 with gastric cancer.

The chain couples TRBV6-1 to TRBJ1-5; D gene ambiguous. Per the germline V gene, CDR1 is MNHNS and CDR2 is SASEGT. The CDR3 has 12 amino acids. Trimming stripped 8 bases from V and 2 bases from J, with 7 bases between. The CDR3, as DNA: TGTGCCAGCGGGCAGGGCAATCAGCCCCAGCATTTT. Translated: CASGQGNQPQHF.

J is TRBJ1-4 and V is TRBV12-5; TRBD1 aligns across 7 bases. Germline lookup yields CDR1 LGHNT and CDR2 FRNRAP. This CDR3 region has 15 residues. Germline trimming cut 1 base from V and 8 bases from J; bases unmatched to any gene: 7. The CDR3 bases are TGTGCTAGTGGTTTGGAGACAGGGTTGGGCGAAAAACTGTTTTTT. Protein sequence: CASGLETGLGEKLFF.

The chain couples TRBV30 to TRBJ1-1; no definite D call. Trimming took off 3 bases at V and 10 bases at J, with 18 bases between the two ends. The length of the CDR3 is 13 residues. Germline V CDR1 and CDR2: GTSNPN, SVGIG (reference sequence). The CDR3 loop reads CAWRAGHSSLAFF. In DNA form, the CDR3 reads TGTGCCTGGAGGGCAGGTCATTCCAGTTTAGCTTTCTTT.

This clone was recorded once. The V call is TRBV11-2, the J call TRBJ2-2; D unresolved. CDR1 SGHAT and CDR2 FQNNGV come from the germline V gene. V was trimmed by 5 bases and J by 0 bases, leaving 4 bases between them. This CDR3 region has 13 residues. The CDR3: CASSLSNTGELFF. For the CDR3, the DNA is TGTGCCAGCAGCCTATCGAACACCGGGGAGCTGTTTTTT.

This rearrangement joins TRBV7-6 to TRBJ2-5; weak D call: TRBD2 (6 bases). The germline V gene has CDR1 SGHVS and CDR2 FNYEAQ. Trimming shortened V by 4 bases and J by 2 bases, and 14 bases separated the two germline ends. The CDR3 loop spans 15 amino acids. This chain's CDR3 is CASSSRTGLQETQYF. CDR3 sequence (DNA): TGTGCCAGCAGCTCCCGGACGGGACTGCAAGAGACCCAGTACTTC. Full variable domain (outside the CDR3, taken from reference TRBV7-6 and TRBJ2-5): GAGVSQSPRYKVTKRGQDVALRCDPISGHVSLYWYRQALGQGPEFLTYFNYEAQQDKSGLPNDRFSAERPEGSISTLTIQRTEQRDSAMYRCASSSRTGLQETQYFGPGTRLLVL.

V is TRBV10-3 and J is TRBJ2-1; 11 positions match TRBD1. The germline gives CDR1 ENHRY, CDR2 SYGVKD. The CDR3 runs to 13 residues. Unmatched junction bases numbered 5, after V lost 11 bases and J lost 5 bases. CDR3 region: CAFRDRGNNEQFF. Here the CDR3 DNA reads TGTGCCTTCCGGGACAGGGGGAACAATGAGCAGTTCTTC.

The CDR3 DNA reads as TGTGCCAGCAGCAACACGGTACAGGGTGAAAAACTGTTTTTT. This gives the protein CASSNTVQGEKLFF. This sequence joins TRBV7-6 and TRBJ1-4; D possibly corresponds to TRBD1 (6 bases). Germline V gene lookup returns CDR1 SGHVS and CDR2 FNYEAQ. Trimming left V 5 bases short and J 7 bases short, with 14 bases between. The CDR3 length is 14 residues.

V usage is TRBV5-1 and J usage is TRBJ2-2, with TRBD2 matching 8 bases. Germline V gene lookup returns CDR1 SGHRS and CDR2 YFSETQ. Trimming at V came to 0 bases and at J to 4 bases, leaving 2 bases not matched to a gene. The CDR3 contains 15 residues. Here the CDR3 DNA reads TGCGCCAGCAGCTTGGACGGGGGGGCCACCGGGGAGCTGTTTTTT. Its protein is CASSLDGGATGELFF.

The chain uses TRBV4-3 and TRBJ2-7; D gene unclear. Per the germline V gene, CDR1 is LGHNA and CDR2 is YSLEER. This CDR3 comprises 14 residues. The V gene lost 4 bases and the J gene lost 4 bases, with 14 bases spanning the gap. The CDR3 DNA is TGCGCCAGCAGCCGTTCAGTGAACCGGTACGAGCAGTACTTC. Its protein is CASSRSVNRYEQYF.

CDR3 coding DNA: TGTGCCAGCGGGAAGACTACCTACGGGAATGAGCAGTTCTTC. Amino acid sequence: CASGKTTYGNEQFF. The gene calls are TRBV11-2 and TRBJ2-1; the D gene is possibly TRBD2 (5 bases). V lost 8 bases and J lost 7, with 18 bases in between. The CDR3 covers 14 residues. In germline, CDR1 is SGHAT, CDR2 FQNNGV.

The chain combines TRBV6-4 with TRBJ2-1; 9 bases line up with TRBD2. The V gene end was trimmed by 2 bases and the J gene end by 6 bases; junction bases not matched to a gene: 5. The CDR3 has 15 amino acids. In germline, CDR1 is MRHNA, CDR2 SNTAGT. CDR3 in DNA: TGTGCCAGCAGTGACGGCGGGGGGGCGTCCAATGAGCAGTTCTTC. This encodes CASSDGGGASNEQFF.

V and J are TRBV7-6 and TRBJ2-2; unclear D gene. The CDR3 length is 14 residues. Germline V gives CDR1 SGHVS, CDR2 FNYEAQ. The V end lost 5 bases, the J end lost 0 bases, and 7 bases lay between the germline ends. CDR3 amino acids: CASSIATNTGELFF. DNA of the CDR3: TGTGCCAGCAGCATCGCCACGAACACCGGGGAGCTGTTTTTT.

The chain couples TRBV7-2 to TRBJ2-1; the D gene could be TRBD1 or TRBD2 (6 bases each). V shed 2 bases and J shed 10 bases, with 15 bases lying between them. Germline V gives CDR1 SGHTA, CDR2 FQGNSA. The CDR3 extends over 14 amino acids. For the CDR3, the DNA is TGTGCCAGCAGCTTAAGGCTTCCCGGGGGCGAGCAGTTCTTC. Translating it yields CASSLRLPGGEQFF.

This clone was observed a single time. The CDR3 nucleotides are TGCGCCAGCAGTTCTAGCGGGACCTACGAGCAGTACTTC. Translation gives CASSSSGTYEQYF. This chain links TRBV5-1 with TRBJ2-5, with 9 bases aligning to TRBD2. Judging by the DNA end, TRBJ2-7 fits better; the J call may be wrong. Germline V gene data show CDR1 as SGHRS and CDR2 as YFSETQ. The CDR3 has 13 residues.

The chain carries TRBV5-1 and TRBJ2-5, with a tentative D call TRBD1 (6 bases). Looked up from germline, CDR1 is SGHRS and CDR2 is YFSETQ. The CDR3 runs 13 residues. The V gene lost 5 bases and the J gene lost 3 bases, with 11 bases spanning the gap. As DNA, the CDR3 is TGCGCCAGCAGTGGTTCAGGGGAAGAGACCCAGTACTTC. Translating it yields CASSGSGEETQYF. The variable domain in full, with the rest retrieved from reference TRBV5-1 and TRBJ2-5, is KAGVTQTPRYLIKTRGQQVTLSCSPISGHRSVSWYQQTPGQGLQFLFEYFSETQRNKGNFPGRFSGRQFSNSRSEMNVSTLELGDSALYLCASSGSGEETQYFGPGTRLLVL.

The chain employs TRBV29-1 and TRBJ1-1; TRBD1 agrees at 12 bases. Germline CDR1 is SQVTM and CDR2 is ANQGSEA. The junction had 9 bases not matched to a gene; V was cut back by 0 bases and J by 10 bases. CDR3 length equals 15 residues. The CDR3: CSVEDGSGTGGLAFF. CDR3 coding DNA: TGCAGCGTTGAAGACGGAAGCGGGACAGGGGGCTTAGCTTTCTTT.

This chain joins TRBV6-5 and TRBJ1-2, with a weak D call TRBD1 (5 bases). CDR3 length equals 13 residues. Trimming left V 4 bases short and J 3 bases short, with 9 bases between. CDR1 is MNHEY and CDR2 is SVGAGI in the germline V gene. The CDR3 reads CASSFGHHYGYTF. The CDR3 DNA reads TGTGCCAGCAGTTTCGGACACCACTATGGCTACACCTTC.

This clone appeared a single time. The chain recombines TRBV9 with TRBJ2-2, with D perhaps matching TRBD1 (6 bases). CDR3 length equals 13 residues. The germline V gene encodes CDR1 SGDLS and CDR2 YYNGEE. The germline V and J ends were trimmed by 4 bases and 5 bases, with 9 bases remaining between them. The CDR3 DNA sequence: TGTGCCAGCAGCCTCACAGGGACCGGGGAGCTGTTTTTT. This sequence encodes CASSLTGTGELFF.

The CDR3 region has the DNA TGTGCCAGTAGTAGCTCATCCCATAGCACAGATACGCAGTATTTT. Protein product: CASSSSSHSTDTQYF. The rearrangement joins TRBV19 to TRBJ2-3; D call uncertain. With 4 bases removed from V and 0 bases from J, the gap between germline ends came to 11 bases. CDR3 length: 15 amino acids. Germline V gene lookup returns CDR1 LNHDA and CDR2 SQIVND (reference sequence).